This TCR beta chain comes out of a study of blood T cells in healthy people across ages. Through a sample-barcoded 5' primer and a J-beta primer mix, a second PCR was run for about 6 to 11 cycles. TCRdb processed the 5' RACE reads anew with MiXCR; each CDR3 protein has one entry. The sample holds roughly 800,000 distinct CDR3 sequences, around 25% seen once. The same sample was also used in a study of T cells of mothers and their children. That source adds: At a sensitivity of about 100 clones per million clonotypes, no persistent microchimeric T cell clones appeared.

Sequenced: blood. This receptor was taken from a boy younger than 18 in good health.

This CDR3 is CASTGGMNTEAFF. CDR3 in DNA: TGTGCCAGCACGGGCGGAATGAACACTGAAGCTTTCTTT. The rearrangement uses TRBV28 and TRBJ1-1; no clear D. The CDR3 extends over 13 amino acids. Trimming stripped 7 bases from V and 0 bases from J, with 9 bases between. CDR1 is MDHEN, CDR2 SYDVKM, per germline.